The 15 T cell receptor beta chains below were found in one sample sequenced in a study of blood T cell repertoires in COVID-19 (dated by TCRdb to about 2020). Receptor libraries were prepared by the immunoSEQ multiplex PCR assay. The table comes from immuneACCESS by way of TCRdb, which keeps in-frame sequences with V and J called. Part of the clones is missing from these tables; in studies checked, under half for an unresolved V gene and the rest for unknown reasons. The sample has more than 95,000 clones on record, roughly 81% of them singletons. The ten biggest clones cover 8% to 9.5% of the sample. The sample comprised peripheral blood. The receptors derive from a woman in her seventies with acute or convalescent COVID-19.

The chain links TRBV14 to TRBJ2-4; tentative D call: TRBD2 (5 bases). Germline V gives CDR1 SGHDN, CDR2 FVKESK. The CDR3 extends over 12 amino acids. V lost 3 bases, J lost 9 bases, and 9 bases lay in between. The CDR3 DNA reads as TGTGCCAGCAGCCAGATCGGGGTCATTCAGTACTTC. It encodes CASSQIGVIQYF.

The genes are TRBV14 and TRBJ1-1, with TRBD1 identical over 7 bases. The germline V gene encodes CDR1 SGHDN and CDR2 FVKESK. This CDR3 spans 13 amino acids. Losses at the gene ends were 6 bases for V and 4 bases for J; bases not matched to a gene: 5. The CDR3 DNA reads TGTGCCAGCAGAGCCACAGGGGCCACTGAAGCTTTCTTT. Its protein product is CASRATGATEAFF.

In regard to this clone: Other DNA sequences in this specimen translate into the identical CDR3. The V gene is TRBV11-2, the J gene TRBJ1-5, with TRBD1 as a possible D gene (6 bases). Germline lookup yields CDR1 SGHAT and CDR2 FQNNGV. Trimming removed 5 bases from V and 5 bases from J, with 10 bases in between. This CDR3 has 13 residues. This CDR3 reads CASSQTGDQPQHF. CDR3 coding DNA: TGTGCCAGCAGCCAGACAGGAGATCAGCCCCAGCATTTT.

This clone came up a few times. The rearrangement links TRBV6-5 to TRBJ1-1; 7 positions agree with TRBD1. CDR1 and CDR2 from the germline V gene are MNHEY and SVGAGI. The ends lost 8 bases at V and 3 bases at J; junction bases unmatched: 6. The CDR3 sequence is 13 residues long. This chain's CDR3 is CASGRGFDTEAFF. The CDR3 nucleotides are TGTGCCAGCGGCAGGGGGTTTGACACTGAAGCTTTCTTT.

The chain employs TRBV29-1 and TRBJ2-1, with D perhaps matching TRBD2 (6 bases). The V end lost 6 bases, the J end lost 3 bases, and 24 bases lay between the germline ends. The CDR3 extends over 17 amino acids. Germline CDR1 and CDR2: SQVTM and ANQGSEA. The CDR3 sequence is CSVIFAGGGVSYNEQFF. For the CDR3, the DNA is TGCAGCGTCATATTCGCCGGCGGCGGGGTTAGCTACAATGAGCAGTTCTTC.

The rearrangement links TRBV18 to TRBJ1-2, with D maybe TRBD1 (6 bases). The germline gives CDR1 KGHSH, CDR2 LQKENI. The CDR3 extends over 15 amino acids. The V end was cut by 0 bases, the J end by 8 bases, with 16 bases between. CDR3 coding DNA: TGTGCCAGCTCACCACCGGGGGGGCTCCCGGACGGCTACACCTTC. Translating gives CASSPPGGLPDGYTF. The full variable domain, in which reference TRBV18 and TRBJ1-2 provide the parts outside the CDR3, is NAGVMQNPRHLVRRRGQEARLRCSPMKGHSHVYWYRQLPEEGLKFMVYLQKENIIDESGMPKERFSAEFPKEGPSILRIQQVVRGDSAAYFCASSPPGGLPDGYTFGSGTRLTVV.

This chain links TRBV28 with TRBJ1-1; TRBD1 matches 11 bases. CDR1 is MDHEN, CDR2 SYDVKM, per germline. The CDR3 extends over 13 amino acids. Losses at the gene ends were 5 bases for V and 8 bases for J; bases not matched to a gene: 4. The CDR3 loop is CASSGGQGVEAFF. In DNA form, the CDR3 reads TGTGCCAGCAGTGGGGGACAGGGGGTCGAAGCTTTCTTT.

This chain connects TRBV11-2 to TRBJ2-2; a possible D gene is TRBD2 (7 bases). CDR3 length: 15 residues. V was pared by 6 bases and J by 3 bases, with 14 bases between. CDR1 is SGHAT and CDR2 is FQNNGV in the germline V gene. The CDR3 nucleotides read TGTGCCAGCAGTATGGGGGGGCAATACACCGGGGAGCTGTTTTTT. Residues: CASSMGGQYTGELFF.

The chain combines TRBV19 with TRBJ1-5, with D tentatively TRBD1 (6 bases). Deletions cut 3 bases from V and 3 bases from J, with 12 bases between. The CDR3 has 15 residues. Germline-derived CDR1 and CDR2 are LNHDA and SQIVND (reference sequence). CDR3 residues: CASSIAGAFNQPQHF. In nucleotides, the CDR3 is TGTGCCAGTAGTATTGCAGGGGCCTTCAATCAGCCCCAGCATTTT.

This clone showed up many times. V usage is TRBV2 and J usage is TRBJ2-2; D remains unclear. The CDR3 runs 13 residues. With 5 bases removed from V and 0 bases from J, the gap between germline ends came to 4 bases. The germline gives CDR1 SNHLY, CDR2 FYNNEI. As DNA, the CDR3 is TGTGCCAGCAGTCCTTCGAACACCGGGGAGCTGTTTTTT. As protein: CASSPSNTGELFF.

Points on this clone: Other nucleotide sequences from this sample produce the same CDR3. V gene TRBV5-1 combines with J gene TRBJ1-6; D call uncertain. The V gene lost 3 bases and the J gene lost 8 bases, with 9 bases spanning the gap. The CDR3 contains 13 residues. Germline-derived CDR1 and CDR2 are SGHRS and YFSETQ. CDR3 sequence reads: CASSWGEDSPLHF. Written as DNA, the CDR3 is TGCGCCAGCAGCTGGGGAGAAGATTCACCCCTCCACTTT.

The V gene is TRBV9, the J gene TRBJ1-4; 8 positions match TRBD1. The CDR3 loop spans 15 amino acids. The germline V gene encodes CDR1 SGDLS and CDR2 YYNGEE. V lost 4 bases to trimming and J lost 0 bases; unmatched junction nucleotides: 2. The CDR3 region has the DNA TGTGCCAGCAGCTCAGGGGGCACAACTAATGAAAAACTGTTTTTT. Translation gives CASSSGGTTNEKLFF.

V usage is TRBV9 and J usage is TRBJ2-7; 10 bases line up with TRBD2. J gave up 0 bases and V 0 bases, and 3 bases lay outside the gene matches. The CDR3 loop spans 16 amino acids. Germline lookup yields CDR1 SGDLS and CDR2 YYNGEE. This CDR3 is CASSVGTSGPSYEQYF. CDR3 DNA sequence: TGTGCCAGCAGCGTAGGGACTAGCGGCCCCTCCTACGAGCAGTACTTC.

The chain links TRBV9 to TRBJ2-7; TRBD1 matches at 8 bases. Germline V gene lookup returns CDR1 SGDLS and CDR2 YYNGEE. V lost 3 bases to trimming and J lost 5 bases; unmatched junction nucleotides: 7. This CDR3 has 14 amino acids. In nucleotides, the CDR3 is TGTGCCAGCAGCGCATGGACAGGGTCCGACGAGCAGTACTTC. This codes for CASSAWTGSDEQYF. Together with reference TRBV9 and TRBJ2-7, the CDR3 gives the full variable domain: DSGVTQTPKHLITATGQRVTLRCSPRSGDLSVYWYQQSLDQGLQFLIQYYNGEERAKGNILERFSAQQFPDLHSELNLSSLELGDSALYFCASSAWTGSDEQYFGPGTRLTVT.

V gene TRBV27 combines with J gene TRBJ2-1; no clear D. Germline V gene sequence: CDR1 MNHEY, CDR2 SMNVEV (reference sequence). CDR3 size: 12 residues. V was trimmed by 4 bases and J by 4 bases, leaving 5 bases between them. The CDR3 spells CASSSPYNEQFF. The CDR3 DNA reads as TGTGCCAGCAGTTCCCCGTACAATGAGCAGTTCTTC.